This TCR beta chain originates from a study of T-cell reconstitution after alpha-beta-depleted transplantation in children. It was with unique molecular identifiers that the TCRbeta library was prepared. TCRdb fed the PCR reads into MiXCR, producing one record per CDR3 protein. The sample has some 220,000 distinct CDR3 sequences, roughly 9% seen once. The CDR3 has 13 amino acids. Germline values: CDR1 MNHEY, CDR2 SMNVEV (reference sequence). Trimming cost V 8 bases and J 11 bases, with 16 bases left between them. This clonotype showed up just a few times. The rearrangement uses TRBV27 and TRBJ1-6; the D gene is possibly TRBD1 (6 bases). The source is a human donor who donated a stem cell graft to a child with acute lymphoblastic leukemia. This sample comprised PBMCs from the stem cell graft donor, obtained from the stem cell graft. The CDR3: CASAHPGEAPLHF. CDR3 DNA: TGTGCCAGCGCTCATCCAGGGGAAGCACCCCTCCACTTT.